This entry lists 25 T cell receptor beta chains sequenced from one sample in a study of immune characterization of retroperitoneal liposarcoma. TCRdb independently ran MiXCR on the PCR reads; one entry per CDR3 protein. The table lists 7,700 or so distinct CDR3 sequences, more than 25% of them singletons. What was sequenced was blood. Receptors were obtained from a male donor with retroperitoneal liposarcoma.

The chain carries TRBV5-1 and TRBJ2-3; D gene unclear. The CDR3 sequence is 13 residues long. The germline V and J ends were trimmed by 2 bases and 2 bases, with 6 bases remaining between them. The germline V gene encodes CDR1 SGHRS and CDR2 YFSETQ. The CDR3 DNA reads TGCGCCAGCAGCTTCGGCGACACAGATACGCAGTATTTT. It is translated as CASSFGDTDTQYF. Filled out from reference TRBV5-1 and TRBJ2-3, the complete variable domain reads KAGVTQTPRYLIKTRGQQVTLSCSPISGHRSVSWYQQTPGQGLQFLFEYFSETQRNKGNFPGRFSGRQFSNSRSEMNVSTLELGDSALYLCASSFGDTDTQYFGPGTRLTVL.

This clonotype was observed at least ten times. The DNA of the CDR3 is TGCGCCAGCAGCTCGGGGACTAGTAGTGGGGGAACCGGGGAGCTGTTTTTT. Translation: CASSSGTSSGGTGELFF. The rearrangement links TRBV5-1 to TRBJ2-2, with 8 positions matching TRBD2. The CDR3 is 17 residues long. CDR1 SGHRS and CDR2 YFSETQ come from the germline V gene. With 3 bases clipped from V and 5 bases from J, the junction kept 12 bases outside the gene matches.

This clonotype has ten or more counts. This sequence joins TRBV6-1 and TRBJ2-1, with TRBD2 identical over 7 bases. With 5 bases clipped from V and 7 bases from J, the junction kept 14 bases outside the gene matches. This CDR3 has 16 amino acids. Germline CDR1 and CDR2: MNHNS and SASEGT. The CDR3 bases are TGTGCCAGCAGTACGCCGCAGACTAGCTGGTCGAATGAGCAGTTCTTC. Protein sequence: CASSTPQTSWSNEQFF.

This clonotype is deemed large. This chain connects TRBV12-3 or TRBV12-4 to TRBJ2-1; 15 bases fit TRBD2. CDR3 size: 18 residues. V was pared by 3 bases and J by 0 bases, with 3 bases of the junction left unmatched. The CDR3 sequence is CASSFGTSGRSSYNEQFF. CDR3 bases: TGTGCCAGCAGTTTCGGGACTAGCGGGAGGAGCTCCTACAATGAGCAGTTCTTC.

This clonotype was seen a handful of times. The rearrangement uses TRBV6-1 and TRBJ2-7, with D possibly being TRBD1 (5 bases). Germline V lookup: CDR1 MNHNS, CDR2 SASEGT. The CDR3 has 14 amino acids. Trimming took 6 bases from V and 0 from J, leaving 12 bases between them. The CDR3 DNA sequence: TGTGCCAGCAGCGTGACAGAGAACTCCTACGAGCAGTACTTC. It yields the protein CASSVTENSYEQYF.

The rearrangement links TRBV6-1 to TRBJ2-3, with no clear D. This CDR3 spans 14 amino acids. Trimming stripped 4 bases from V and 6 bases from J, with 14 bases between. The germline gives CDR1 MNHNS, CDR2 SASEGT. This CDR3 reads CASSGIGPTDTQYF. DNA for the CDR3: TGTGCCAGCAGTGGAATAGGCCCGACGGATACGCAGTATTTT.

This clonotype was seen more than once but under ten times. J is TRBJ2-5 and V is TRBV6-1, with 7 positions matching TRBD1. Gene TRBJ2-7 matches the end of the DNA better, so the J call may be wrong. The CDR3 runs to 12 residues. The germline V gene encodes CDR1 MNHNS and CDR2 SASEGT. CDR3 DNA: TGTGCCAGCAGTTGGGACAGCTACGAGCAGTACTTC. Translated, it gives CASSWDSYEQYF.

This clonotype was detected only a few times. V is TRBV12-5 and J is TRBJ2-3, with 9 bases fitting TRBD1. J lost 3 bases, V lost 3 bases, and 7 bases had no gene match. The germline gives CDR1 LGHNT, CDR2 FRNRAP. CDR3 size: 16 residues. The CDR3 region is CASGFGTGYATDTQYF. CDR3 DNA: TGTGCTAGTGGTTTTGGGACAGGGTATGCGACAGATACGCAGTATTTT.

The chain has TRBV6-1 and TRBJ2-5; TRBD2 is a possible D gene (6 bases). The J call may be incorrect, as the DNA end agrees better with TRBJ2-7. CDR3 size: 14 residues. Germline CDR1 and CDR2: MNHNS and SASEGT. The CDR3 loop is CASSPGTGSYEQYF. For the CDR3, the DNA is TGTGCCAGCAGTCCTGGGACTGGCTCCTACGAGCAGTACTTC.

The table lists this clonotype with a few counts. CDR3 DNA sequence: TGCGCCAGCAGCCAACCCGGGCAGGGAGACTTATATGGCTACACCTTC. It encodes CASSQPGQGDLYGYTF. The V gene is TRBV4-1, the J gene TRBJ1-2, with D possibly TRBD1 on 5 matching bases. Germline assignment: CDR1 MGHRA and CDR2 YSYEKL. With 2 bases removed from V and 5 bases from J, the gap between germline ends came to 18 bases. This CDR3 comprises 16 residues.

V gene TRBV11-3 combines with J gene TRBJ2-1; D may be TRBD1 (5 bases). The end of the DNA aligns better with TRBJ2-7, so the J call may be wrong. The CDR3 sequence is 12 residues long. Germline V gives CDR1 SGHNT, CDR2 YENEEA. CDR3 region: CASSDDSYEQYF. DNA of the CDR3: TGTGCCAGCAGCGACGACAGCTACGAGCAGTACTTC.

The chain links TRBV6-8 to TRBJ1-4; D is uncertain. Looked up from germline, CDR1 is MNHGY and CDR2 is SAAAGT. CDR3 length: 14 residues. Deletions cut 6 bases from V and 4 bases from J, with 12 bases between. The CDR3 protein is CASRIAVFNEKLFF. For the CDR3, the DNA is TGTGCCAGCAGGATCGCAGTCTTTAATGAAAAACTGTTTTTT.

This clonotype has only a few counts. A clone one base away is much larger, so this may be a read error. CDR3 sequence: CASSLGRETYEQFF. The DNA for the CDR3 is TGTGCCAGCAGTTTAGGCAGGGAAACCTACGAGCAGTTCTTC. The chain couples TRBV12-3 or TRBV12-4 to TRBJ2-1, with TRBD1 as a possible D gene (5 bases). V gave up 1 base and J gave up 10 bases, with 14 bases separating them. This CDR3 has 14 residues.

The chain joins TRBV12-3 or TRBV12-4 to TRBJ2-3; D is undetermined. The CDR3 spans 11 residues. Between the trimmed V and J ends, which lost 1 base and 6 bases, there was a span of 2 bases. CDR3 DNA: TGTGCCAGCAGTTTAGTCGATACGCAGTATTTT. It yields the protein CASSLVDTQYF.

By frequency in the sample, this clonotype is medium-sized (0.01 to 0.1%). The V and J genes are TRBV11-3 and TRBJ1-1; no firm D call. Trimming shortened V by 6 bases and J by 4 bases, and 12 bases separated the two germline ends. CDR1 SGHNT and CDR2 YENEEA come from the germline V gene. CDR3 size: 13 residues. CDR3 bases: TGTGCCAGCAGTAAGGATGGGAGCACTGAAGCTTTCTTT. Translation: CASSKDGSTEAFF.

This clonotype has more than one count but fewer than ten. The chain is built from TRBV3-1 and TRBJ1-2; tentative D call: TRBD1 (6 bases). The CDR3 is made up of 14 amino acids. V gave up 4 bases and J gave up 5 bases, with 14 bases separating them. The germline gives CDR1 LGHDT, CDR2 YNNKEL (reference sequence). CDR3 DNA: TGTGCCAGCAGCCTCTCCGGACAGTTTTATGGCTACACCTTC. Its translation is CASSLSGQFYGYTF. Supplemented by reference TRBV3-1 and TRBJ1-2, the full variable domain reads DTAVSQTPKYLVTQMGNDKSIKCEQNLGHDTMYWYKQDSKKFLKIMFSYNNKELIINETVPNRFSPKSPDKAHLNLHINSLELGDSAVYFCASSLSGQFYGYTFGSGTRLTVV.

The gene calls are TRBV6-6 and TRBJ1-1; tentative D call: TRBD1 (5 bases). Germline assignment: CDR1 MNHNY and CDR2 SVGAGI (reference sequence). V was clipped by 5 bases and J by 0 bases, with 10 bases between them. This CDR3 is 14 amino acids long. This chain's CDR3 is CASSSDRMNTEAFF. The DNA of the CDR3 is TGTGCCAGCAGTAGTGACAGAATGAACACTGAAGCTTTCTTT.

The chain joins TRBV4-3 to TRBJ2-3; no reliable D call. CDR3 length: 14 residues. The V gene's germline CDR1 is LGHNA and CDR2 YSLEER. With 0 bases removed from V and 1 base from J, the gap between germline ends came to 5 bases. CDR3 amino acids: CASSQEVRTDTQYF. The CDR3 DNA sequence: TGCGCCAGCAGCCAAGAGGTGCGCACAGATACGCAGTATTTT.

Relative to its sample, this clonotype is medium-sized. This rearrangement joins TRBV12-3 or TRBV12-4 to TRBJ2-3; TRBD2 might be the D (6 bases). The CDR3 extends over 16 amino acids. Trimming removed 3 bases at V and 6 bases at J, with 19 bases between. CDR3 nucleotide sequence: TGTGCCAGCAGTTTTTCCCCCTCCCCGGGAGCGGATACGCAGTATTTT. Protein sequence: CASSFSPSPGADTQYF.

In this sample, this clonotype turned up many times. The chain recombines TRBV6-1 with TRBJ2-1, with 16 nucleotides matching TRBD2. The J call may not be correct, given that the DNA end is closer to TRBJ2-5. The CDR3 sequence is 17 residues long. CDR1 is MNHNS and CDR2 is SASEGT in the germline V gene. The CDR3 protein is CASSRGLAGGPLETQYF. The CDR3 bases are TGTGCCAGCAGTAGGGGACTAGCGGGAGGGCCACTAGAGACCCAGTACTTC.

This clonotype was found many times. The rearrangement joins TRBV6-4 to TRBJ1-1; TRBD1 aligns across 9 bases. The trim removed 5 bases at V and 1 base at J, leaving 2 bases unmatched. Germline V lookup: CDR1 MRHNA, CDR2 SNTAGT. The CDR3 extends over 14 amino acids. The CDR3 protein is CASSKDRGNTEAFF. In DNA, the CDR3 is TGTGCCAGCAGTAAGGACAGGGGGAACACTGAAGCTTTCTTT.

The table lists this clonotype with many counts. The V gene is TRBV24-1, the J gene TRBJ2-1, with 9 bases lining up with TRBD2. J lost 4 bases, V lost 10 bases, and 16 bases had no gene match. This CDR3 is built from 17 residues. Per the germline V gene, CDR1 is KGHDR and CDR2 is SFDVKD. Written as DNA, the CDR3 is TGTGCCACGGACGATTTAGCGGGGGACACCTTATACAATGAGCAGTTCTTC. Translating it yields CATDDLAGDTLYNEQFF.

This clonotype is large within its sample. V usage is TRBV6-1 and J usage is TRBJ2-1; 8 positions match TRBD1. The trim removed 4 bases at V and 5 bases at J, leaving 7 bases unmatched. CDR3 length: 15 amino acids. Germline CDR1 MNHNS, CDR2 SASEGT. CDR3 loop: CASSAGDRINNEQFF. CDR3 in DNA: TGTGCCAGCAGTGCTGGGGACAGGATCAACAATGAGCAGTTCTTC.

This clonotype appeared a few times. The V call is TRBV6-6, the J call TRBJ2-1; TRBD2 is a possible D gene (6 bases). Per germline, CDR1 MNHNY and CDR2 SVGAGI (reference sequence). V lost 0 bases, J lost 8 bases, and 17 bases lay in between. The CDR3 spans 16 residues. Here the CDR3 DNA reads TGTGCCAGCAGTTACTCTATCAGTAGCGGAGGCGATGAGCAGTTCTTC. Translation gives CASSYSISSGGDEQFF.

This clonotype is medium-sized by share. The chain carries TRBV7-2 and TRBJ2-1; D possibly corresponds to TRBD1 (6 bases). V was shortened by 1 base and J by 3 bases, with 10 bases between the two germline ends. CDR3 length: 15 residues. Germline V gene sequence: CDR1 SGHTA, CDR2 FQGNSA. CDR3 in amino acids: CASSLEQGVYNEQFF. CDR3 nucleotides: TGTGCCAGCAGCTTAGAACAGGGAGTCTACAATGAGCAGTTCTTC.